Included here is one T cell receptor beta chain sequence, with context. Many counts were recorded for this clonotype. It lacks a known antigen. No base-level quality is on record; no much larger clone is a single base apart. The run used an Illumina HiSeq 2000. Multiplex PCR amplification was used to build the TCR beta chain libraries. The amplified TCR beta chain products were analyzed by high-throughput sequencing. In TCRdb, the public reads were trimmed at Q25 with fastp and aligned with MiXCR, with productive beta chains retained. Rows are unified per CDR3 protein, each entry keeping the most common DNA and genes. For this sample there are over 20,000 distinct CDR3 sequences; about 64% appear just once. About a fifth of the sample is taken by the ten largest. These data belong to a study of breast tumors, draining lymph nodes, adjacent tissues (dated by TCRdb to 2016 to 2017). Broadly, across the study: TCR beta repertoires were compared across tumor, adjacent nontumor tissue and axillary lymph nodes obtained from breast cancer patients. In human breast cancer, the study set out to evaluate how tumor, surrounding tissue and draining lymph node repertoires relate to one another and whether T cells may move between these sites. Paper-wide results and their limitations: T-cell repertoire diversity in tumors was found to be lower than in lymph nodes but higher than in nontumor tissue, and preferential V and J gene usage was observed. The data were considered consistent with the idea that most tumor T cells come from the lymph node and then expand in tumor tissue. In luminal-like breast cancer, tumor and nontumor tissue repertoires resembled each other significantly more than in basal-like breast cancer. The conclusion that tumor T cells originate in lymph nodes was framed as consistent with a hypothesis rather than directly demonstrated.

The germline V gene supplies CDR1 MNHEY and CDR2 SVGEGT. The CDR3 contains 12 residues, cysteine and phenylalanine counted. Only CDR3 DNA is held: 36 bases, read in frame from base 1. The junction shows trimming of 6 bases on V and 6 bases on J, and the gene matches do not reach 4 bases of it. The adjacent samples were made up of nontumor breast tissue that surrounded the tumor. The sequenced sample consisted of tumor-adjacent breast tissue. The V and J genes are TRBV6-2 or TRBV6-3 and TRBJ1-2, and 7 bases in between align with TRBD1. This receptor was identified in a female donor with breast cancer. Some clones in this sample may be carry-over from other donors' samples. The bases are TGTGCCAGCAGACTGACAGGGCATGGCTACACCTTC. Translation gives CASRLTGHGYTF.